The clone carrying this TCR beta chain has a single count. The J segment lost 7 bases and the V segment lost 0 bases, leaving 8 bases of the junction unmatched. This CDR3 comprises 17 residues. The V gene's germline CDR1 is LNHDA and CDR2 SQIVND (reference sequence). This sample was included in a study of blood T cell repertoires in COVID-19. Here immunoSEQ multiplex PCR was the method, and the copy in TCRdb shows in-frame clones only, minus some. The table lists approximately 390,000 clones, around 90% of them singletons. The chain has TRBV19 and TRBJ1-6; 8 bases fit TRBD1. This TCR was sampled from a man aged 18-30 years with active or convalescent COVID-19. The material sequenced was peripheral blood. CDR3: CASSIDRDRRSNSPLHF. In DNA, the CDR3 is TGTGCCAGTAGTATAGACCGGGACAGGAGATCAAATTCACCCCTCCACTTT.